Each of the 8 T cell receptor beta chains below was sequenced from the same sample in a study of a mutant IDH1 vaccine in newly diagnosed glioma. Time point denoted: week 11, during vaccination. Topical imiquimod accompanied each vaccine dose, which consisted of 300 ug of mutant IDH1 20-mer peptide. Only in-frame clones appear in the TCRdb table, and some are missing; sequencing was by immunoSEQ multiplex PCR. The data show 45,000 to 60,000 clones, with roughly 90% seen just once and around 2.2% held by the top ten. No cognate antigen is known for these TCRs. The source was PBMCs, collected from a glioma patient whose treatment included an IDH1 peptide vaccine. All receptors come from a middle-aged man with glioma.

CDR3 loop: CASSVAVLNTDTQYF. The CDR3 bases are TGTGCCAGCAGCGTAGCCGTACTGAACACAGATACGCAGTATTTT. This chain uses TRBV9 with TRBJ2-3; no definite D call. The germline CDR1 and CDR2 sequences are SGDLS and YYNGEE. The ends were cut back, 0 bases at V and 2 bases at J, with 10 bases in the middle. This CDR3 contains 15 residues.

The V call is TRBV27, the J call TRBJ2-3; 9 bases line up with TRBD1. The germline gives CDR1 MNHEY, CDR2 SMNVEV (reference sequence). The V gene end was trimmed by 0 bases and the J gene end by 0 bases; junction bases not matched to a gene: 10. This CDR3 has 19 residues. The CDR3 sequence is CASSLSFFPGTGSTDTQYF. CDR3 nucleotides: TGTGCCAGCAGTTTATCGTTCTTCCCCGGGACAGGGAGCACAGATACGCAGTATTTT.

The genes are TRBV2 and TRBJ2-1; no reliable D call. The germline gives CDR1 SNHLY, CDR2 FYNNEI. V dropped 7 bases and J dropped 10 bases, with 8 bases sitting between them. The CDR3 length is 10 residues. CDR3 sequence reads: CASKEGEQFF. The DNA of the CDR3 is TGTGCCAGCAAAGAAGGGGAGCAGTTCTTC.

This clone was recorded only once. V and J are TRBV4-3 and TRBJ2-7; 10 bases align to TRBD1. Trimming cost V 3 bases and J 2 bases; bases outside gene matches: 1. This CDR3 comprises 14 residues. In germline, CDR1 is LGHNA, CDR2 YSLEER. The CDR3, as DNA: TGCGCCAGCAGCCACGGGACAGGGGCCTACGAGCAGTACTTC. Encoded protein: CASSHGTGAYEQYF.

J is TRBJ1-3 and V is TRBV18, with a tentative D call TRBD1 (6 bases). CDR3 size: 15 residues. Trimming cost V 3 bases and J 7 bases, with 16 bases left between them. Germline V gene data show CDR1 as KGHSH and CDR2 as LQKENI. CDR3 bases: TGTGCCAGCTCACCGCGACAGGCATCCTGGAACACCATATATTTT. The encoded protein is CASSPRQASWNTIYF.

This chain links TRBV14 with TRBJ1-1; unclear D gene. V lost 0 bases and J 5 bases, leaving 10 bases between the germline ends. CDR1 SGHDN and CDR2 FVKESK come from the germline V gene. The CDR3 runs 14 residues. This chain's CDR3 is CASSQEGRFTEAFF. The CDR3 DNA sequence: TGTGCCAGCAGCCAAGAAGGGAGGTTTACTGAAGCTTTCTTT.

The rearrangement uses TRBV4-2 and TRBJ2-7; 8 bases fit TRBD2. CDR3 length: 18 residues. The V gene end was trimmed by 0 bases and the J gene end by 4 bases; junction bases not matched to a gene: 14. Germline assignment: CDR1 LGHNA and CDR2 YNFKEQ. CDR3 in DNA: TGTGCCAGCAGCCAAGATGGGTCGGGAGGGCCTAACCTATACGAGCAGTACTTC. Amino acid sequence: CASSQDGSGGPNLYEQYF.

This clone was recorded once. The CDR3 DNA reads TGTGCCAGCAGCCAAGATCGGGCTAGCGGGGGGGGCAATGAGCAGTTCTTC. This translates into CASSQDRASGGGNEQFF. The chain has TRBV4-2 and TRBJ2-1; the match to TRBD2 covers 12 bases. The germline gives CDR1 LGHNA, CDR2 YNFKEQ. CDR3 size: 17 residues. The ends lost 0 bases at V and 6 bases at J; junction bases unmatched: 6.